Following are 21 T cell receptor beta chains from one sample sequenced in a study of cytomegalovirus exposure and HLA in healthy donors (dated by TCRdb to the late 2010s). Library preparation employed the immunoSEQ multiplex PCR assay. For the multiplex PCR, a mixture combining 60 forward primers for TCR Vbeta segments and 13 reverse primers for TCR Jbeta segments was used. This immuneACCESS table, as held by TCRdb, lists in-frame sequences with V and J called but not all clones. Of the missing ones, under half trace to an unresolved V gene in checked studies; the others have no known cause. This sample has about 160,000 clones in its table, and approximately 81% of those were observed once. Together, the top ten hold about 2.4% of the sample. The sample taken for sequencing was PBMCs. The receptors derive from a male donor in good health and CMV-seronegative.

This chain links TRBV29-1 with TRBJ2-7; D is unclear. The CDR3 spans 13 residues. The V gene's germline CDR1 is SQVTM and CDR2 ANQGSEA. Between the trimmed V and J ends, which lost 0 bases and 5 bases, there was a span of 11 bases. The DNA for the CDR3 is TGCAGCGTTGAAGAACCGGCAGGCCACGAGCAGTACTTC. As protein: CSVEEPAGHEQYF.

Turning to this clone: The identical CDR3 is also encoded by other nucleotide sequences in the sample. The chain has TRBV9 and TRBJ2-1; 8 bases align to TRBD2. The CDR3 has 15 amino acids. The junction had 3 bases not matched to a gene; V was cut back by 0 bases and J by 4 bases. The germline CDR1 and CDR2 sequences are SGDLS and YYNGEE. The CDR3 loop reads CASSVEGLEYNEQFF. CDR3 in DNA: TGTGCCAGCAGCGTAGAGGGACTAGAATACAATGAGCAGTTCTTC. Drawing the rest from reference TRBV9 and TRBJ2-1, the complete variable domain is DSGVTQTPKHLITATGQRVTLRCSPRSGDLSVYWYQQSLDQGLQFLIQYYNGEERAKGNILERFSAQQFPDLHSELNLSSLELGDSALYFCASSVEGLEYNEQFFGPGTRLTVL.

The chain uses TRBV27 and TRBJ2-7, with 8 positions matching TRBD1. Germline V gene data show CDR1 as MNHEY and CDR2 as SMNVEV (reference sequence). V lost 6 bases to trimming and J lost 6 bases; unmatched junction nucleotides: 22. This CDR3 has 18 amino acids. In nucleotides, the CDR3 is TGTGCCAGCAGCTTTAGTTGGGGTTTACAGGGGGATTCGTCCGAGCAGTACTTC. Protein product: CASSFSWGLQGDSSEQYF.

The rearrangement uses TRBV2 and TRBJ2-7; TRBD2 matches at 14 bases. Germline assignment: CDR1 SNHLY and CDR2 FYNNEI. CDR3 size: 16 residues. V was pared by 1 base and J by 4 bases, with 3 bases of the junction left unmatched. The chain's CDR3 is CASSEGGLAGVYEQYF. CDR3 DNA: TGTGCCAGCAGTGAAGGGGGACTAGCGGGAGTGTACGAGCAGTACTTC. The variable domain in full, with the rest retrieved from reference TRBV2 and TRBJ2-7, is EPEVTQTPSHQVTQMGQEVILRCVPISNHLYFYWYRQILGQKVEFLVSFYNNEISEKSEIFDDQFSVERPDGSNFTLKIRSTKLEDSAMYFCASSEGGLAGVYEQYFGPGTRLTVT.

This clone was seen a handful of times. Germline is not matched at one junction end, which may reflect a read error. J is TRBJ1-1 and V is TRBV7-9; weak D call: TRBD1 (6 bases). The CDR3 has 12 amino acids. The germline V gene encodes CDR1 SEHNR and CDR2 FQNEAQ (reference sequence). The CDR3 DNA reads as TGTGCCAGCAGCTTAGAACACAGGGAAGGTTTCTTT. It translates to CASSLEHREGFF.

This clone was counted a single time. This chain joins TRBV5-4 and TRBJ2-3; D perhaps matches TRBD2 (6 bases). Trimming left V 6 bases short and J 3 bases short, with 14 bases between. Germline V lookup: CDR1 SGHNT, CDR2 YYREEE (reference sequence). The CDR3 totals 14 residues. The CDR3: CASKLVGGTDTQYF. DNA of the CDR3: TGTGCCAGCAAACTGGTTGGGGGGACAGATACGCAGTATTTT.

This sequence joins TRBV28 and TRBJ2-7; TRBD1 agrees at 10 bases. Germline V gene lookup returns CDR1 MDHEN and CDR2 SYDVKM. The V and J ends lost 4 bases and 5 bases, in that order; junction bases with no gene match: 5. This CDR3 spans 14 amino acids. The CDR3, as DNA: TGTGCCAGCAGTTCTGGGGACAGGGGCAACGAGCAGTACTTC. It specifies CASSSGDRGNEQYF.

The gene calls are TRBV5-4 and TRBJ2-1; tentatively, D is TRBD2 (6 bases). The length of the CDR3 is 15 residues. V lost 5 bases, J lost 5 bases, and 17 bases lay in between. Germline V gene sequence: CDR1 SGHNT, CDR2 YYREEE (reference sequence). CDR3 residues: CASRGLARGDNEQFF. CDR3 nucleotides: TGTGCCAGCAGGGGGCTAGCGAGAGGGGACAATGAGCAGTTCTTC.

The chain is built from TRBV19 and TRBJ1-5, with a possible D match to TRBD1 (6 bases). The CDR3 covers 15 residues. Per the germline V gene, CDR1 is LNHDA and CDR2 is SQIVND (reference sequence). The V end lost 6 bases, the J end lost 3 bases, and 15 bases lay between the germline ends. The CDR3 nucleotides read TGTGCCAGTAGCGCCCCCCGACAGGACAATCAGCCCCAGCATTTT. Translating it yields CASSAPRQDNQPQHF.

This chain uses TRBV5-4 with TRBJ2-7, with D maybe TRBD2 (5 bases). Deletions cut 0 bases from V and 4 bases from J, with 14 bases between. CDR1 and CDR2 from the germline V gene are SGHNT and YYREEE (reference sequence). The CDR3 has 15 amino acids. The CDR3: CASSLGGYRGYEQYF. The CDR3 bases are TGTGCCAGCAGCTTGGGGGGATACCGGGGTTACGAGCAGTACTTC.

The CDR3 sequence is CASSPRLKAGNEKLFF. DNA of the CDR3: TGTGCCAGTAGTCCCCGGTTAAAGGCGGGTAATGAAAAACTGTTTTTT. The V call is TRBV19, the J call TRBJ1-4; D call uncertain. This CDR3 has 16 residues. Germline V lookup: CDR1 LNHDA, CDR2 SQIVND (reference sequence). V was pared by 5 bases and J by 4 bases, with 17 bases between.

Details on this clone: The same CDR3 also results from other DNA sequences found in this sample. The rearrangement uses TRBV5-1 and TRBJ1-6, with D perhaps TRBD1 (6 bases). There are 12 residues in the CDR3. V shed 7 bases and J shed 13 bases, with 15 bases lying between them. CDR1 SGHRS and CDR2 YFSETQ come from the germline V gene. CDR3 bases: TGCGCCAGCGCCCCAGGGGAGGGGCCCCTCCACTTT. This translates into CASAPGEGPLHF.

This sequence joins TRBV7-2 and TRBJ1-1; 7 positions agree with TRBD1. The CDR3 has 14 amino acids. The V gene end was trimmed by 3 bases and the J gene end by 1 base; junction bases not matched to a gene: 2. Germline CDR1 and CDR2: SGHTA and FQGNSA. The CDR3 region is CASSFGTENTEAFF. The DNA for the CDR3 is TGTGCCAGCAGCTTCGGGACAGAGAACACTGAAGCTTTCTTT.

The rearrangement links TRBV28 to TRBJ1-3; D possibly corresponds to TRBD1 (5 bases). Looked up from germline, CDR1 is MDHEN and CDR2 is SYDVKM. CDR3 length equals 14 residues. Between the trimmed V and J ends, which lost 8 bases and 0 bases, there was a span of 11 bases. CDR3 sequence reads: CASVLGGSGNTIYF. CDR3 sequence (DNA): TGTGCCAGCGTCCTCGGGGGCTCTGGAAACACCATATATTTT.

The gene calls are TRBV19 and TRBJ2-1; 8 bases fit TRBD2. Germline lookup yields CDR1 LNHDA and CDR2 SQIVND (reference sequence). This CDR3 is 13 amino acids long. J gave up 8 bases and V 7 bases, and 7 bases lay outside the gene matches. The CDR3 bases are TGTGCCAGTAAGGGTAGCGGGGTAGATGAGCAGTTCTTC. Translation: CASKGSGVDEQFF.

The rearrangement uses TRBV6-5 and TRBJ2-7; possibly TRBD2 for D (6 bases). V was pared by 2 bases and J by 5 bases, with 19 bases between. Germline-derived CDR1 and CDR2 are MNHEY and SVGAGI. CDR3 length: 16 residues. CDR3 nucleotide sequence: TGTGCCAGCAGTTACAGTGGCGGGACTTATCACCACGAGCAGTACTTC. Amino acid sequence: CASSYSGGTYHHEQYF.

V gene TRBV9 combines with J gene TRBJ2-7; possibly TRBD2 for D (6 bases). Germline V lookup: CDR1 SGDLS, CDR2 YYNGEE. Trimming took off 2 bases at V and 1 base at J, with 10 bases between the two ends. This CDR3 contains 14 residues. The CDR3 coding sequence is TGTGCCAGCAGCGTCTCCGGGACTTCCTACGAGCAGTACTTC. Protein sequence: CASSVSGTSYEQYF.

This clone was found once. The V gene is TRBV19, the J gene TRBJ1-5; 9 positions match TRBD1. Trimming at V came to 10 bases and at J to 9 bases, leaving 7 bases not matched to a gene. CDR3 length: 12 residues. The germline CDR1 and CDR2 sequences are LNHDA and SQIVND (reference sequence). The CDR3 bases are TGTGCCACCACGGACAGGGGTCTGCCCCAGCATTTT. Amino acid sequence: CATTDRGLPQHF.

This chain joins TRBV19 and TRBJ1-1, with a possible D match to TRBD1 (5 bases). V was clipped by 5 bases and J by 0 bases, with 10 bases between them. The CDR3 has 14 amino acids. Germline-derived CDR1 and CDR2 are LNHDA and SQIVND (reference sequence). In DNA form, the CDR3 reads TGTGCCAGTAGTCAACAGGTTCTGAACACTGAAGCTTTCTTT. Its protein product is CASSQQVLNTEAFF.

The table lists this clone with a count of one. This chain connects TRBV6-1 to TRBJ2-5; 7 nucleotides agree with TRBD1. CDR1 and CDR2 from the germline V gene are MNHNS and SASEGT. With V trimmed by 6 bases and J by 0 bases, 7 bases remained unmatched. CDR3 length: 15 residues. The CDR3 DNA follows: TGTGCCAGCAGCCAAGGGACAGCCTACCAAGAGACCCAGTACTTC. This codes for CASSQGTAYQETQYF.

The CDR3 loop is CASRAQGNTGELFF. CDR3 sequence (DNA): TGTGCCAGCAGAGCACAGGGGAACACCGGGGAGCTGTTTTTT. J is TRBJ2-2 and V is TRBV28; perhaps TRBD1 as D (6 bases). Per the germline V gene, CDR1 is MDHEN and CDR2 is SYDVKM. The germline V and J ends were trimmed by 6 bases and 1 base, with 9 bases remaining between them. The CDR3 contains 14 residues.